The 20 T cell receptor beta chains below come from one sample, sequenced in a study of T cells in tuberculosis (dated by TCRdb to between 2018 and 2020). The library came from the immunoSEQ multiplex PCR assay. The table was pulled from immuneACCESS by TCRdb, which kept in-frame rearrangements only. Such tables lose some clones; where checked, under half of the loss comes from unresolved V genes, and the rest has no known cause. The sample table shows about 30,000 clones, and 95% to 96% are seen once. 2.4% of the sample belongs to the ten largest clones. Sequencing was done on a sample of PBMCs. The receptors were gathered from a donor aged 10 to 29 with latent tuberculosis or without tuberculosis infection.

DNA for the CDR3: TGCGCCAGCAGCTCCAGAAGGGGGACAGGGAACACTGAAGCTTTCTTT. It is translated as CASSSRRGTGNTEAFF. The chain employs TRBV5-1 and TRBJ1-1, with TRBD1 identical over 8 bases. The germline gives CDR1 SGHRS, CDR2 YFSETQ. The CDR3 extends over 16 amino acids. The ends lost 3 bases at V and 1 base at J; junction bases unmatched: 8.

This sequence joins TRBV5-1 and TRBJ2-7, with 7 positions matching TRBD1. V trimming: 6 bases; J trimming: 2 bases; junction bases outside the gene matches: 14. The V gene's germline CDR1 is SGHRS and CDR2 YFSETQ. The CDR3 is 16 residues long. The CDR3 DNA sequence: TGCGCCAGCATGCCGATTTTTGGGACAGATGCCTACGAGCAGTACTTC. This sequence encodes CASMPIFGTDAYEQYF.

The CDR3, as DNA: TGTGCCAGCAGTTACTGGCCTCGTCAGGGGACTGAAGCTTTCTTT. Its protein is CASSYWPRQGTEAFF. The chain links TRBV6-5 to TRBJ1-1; a possible D gene is TRBD1 (6 bases). V was clipped by 1 base and J by 5 bases, with 14 bases between them. Germline V gene lookup returns CDR1 MNHEY and CDR2 SVGAGI. The CDR3 runs 15 residues.

This clone was counted once. This chain joins TRBV30 and TRBJ1-5; a weak D match, TRBD1 (6 bases). V was pared by 3 bases and J by 2 bases, with 11 bases between. In germline, CDR1 is GTSNPN, CDR2 SVGIG (reference sequence). The CDR3 runs 14 residues. As DNA, the CDR3 is TGTGCCTGGAGCAAACAGGGCGGCAATCAGCCCCAGCATTTT. Encoded protein: CAWSKQGGNQPQHF.

This sequence joins TRBV5-6 and TRBJ2-5, with D perhaps matching TRBD1 (6 bases). The CDR3 consists of 14 residues. V was shortened by 5 bases and J by 6 bases, with 17 bases between the two germline ends. CDR1 SGHDT and CDR2 YYEEEE come from the germline V gene. CDR3 loop: CASSPDRPRKTQYF. Written as DNA, the CDR3 is TGTGCCAGCAGTCCAGACAGGCCCCGTAAGACCCAGTACTTC.

The chain joins TRBV7-9 to TRBJ2-1; D ambiguous. The germline V gene encodes CDR1 SEHNR and CDR2 FQNEAQ (reference sequence). This CDR3 contains 17 residues. The V end was cut by 0 bases, the J end by 0 bases, with 12 bases between. The CDR3, as DNA: TGTGCCAGCAGCTTAGCGTTGCACTTAAACTCCTACAATGAGCAGTTCTTC. Translated, it gives CASSLALHLNSYNEQFF.

V is TRBV2 and J is TRBJ2-1, with TRBD2 as a possible D gene (5 bases). Germline CDR1 SNHLY, CDR2 FYNNEI. The CDR3 length is 11 residues. The V gene lost 8 bases and the J gene lost 12 bases, with 14 bases spanning the gap. The CDR3 region has the DNA TGTGCCAGCCGGGAAGGAGTCGGGCAGTTCTTC. It codes for CASREGVGQFF. The full variable domain, rest sourced from reference TRBV2 and TRBJ2-1, is EPEVTQTPSHQVTQMGQEVILRCVPISNHLYFYWYRQILGQKVEFLVSFYNNEISEKSEIFDDQFSVERPDGSNFTLKIRSTKLEDSAMYFCASREGVGQFFGPGTRLTVL.

The V call is TRBV27, the J call TRBJ2-7, with 7 bases identical to TRBD1. CDR1 is MNHEY, CDR2 SMNVEV, per germline (reference sequence). V shed 4 bases and J 3 bases; nucleotides not matched to a gene: 6. The CDR3 has 14 residues. DNA of the CDR3: TGTGCCAGCAGTTCAGGGGACAGTATCTACGAGCAGTACTTC. It specifies CASSSGDSIYEQYF.

The chain recombines TRBV29-1 with TRBJ1-6; tentatively, D is TRBD1 (6 bases). The CDR3 has 16 residues. The germline CDR1 and CDR2 sequences are SQVTM and ANQGSEA. V lost 1 base and J lost 0, with 10 bases in between. In DNA form, the CDR3 reads TGCAGCGTTGAAGGGGGGGGGCTCTCCTATAATTCACCCCTCCACTTT. This encodes CSVEGGGLSYNSPLHF.

The chain employs TRBV5-1 and TRBJ2-1; 7 nucleotides match TRBD2. The J segment lost 0 bases and the V segment lost 4 bases, leaving 13 bases of the junction unmatched. This CDR3 spans 18 amino acids. CDR1 and CDR2 from the germline V gene are SGHRS and YFSETQ. The CDR3: CASSPRASGTFSYNEQFF. CDR3 DNA sequence: TGCGCCAGCAGCCCCAGGGCCAGCGGGACTTTCTCCTACAATGAGCAGTTCTTC.

The V gene is TRBV5-4, the J gene TRBJ2-7, with 15 bases identical to TRBD2. The V and J ends lost 4 bases and 3 bases, in that order; junction bases with no gene match: 5. The CDR3 spans 16 residues. Germline CDR1 SGHNT, CDR2 YYREEE (reference sequence). DNA of the CDR3: TGTGCCAGCAGCGAAGGGACTAGCGGGGGGTTCTACGAGCAGTACTTC. Protein sequence: CASSEGTSGGFYEQYF.

The CDR3 here is CASSSDSPLHF. CDR3 in DNA: TGTGCCAGCAGTTCAGATTCACCCCTCCACTTT. The chain joins TRBV25-1 to TRBJ1-6; D gene uncertain. In germline, CDR1 is MGHDK, CDR2 SYGVNS. The ends were cut back, 5 bases at V and 8 bases at J, with 4 bases in the middle. The CDR3 covers 11 residues. Full variable domain (missing parts from reference TRBV25-1 and TRBJ1-6): EADIYQTPRYLVIGTGKKITLECSQTMGHDKMYWYQQDPGMELHLIHYSYGVNSTEKGDLSSESTVSRIRTEHFPLTLESARPSHTSQYLCASSSDSPLHFGNGTRLTVT.

The chain combines TRBV19 with TRBJ2-7; 7 bases are a match to TRBD1. V dropped 2 bases and J dropped 7; count of bases not matched to a gene: 14. CDR1 is LNHDA, CDR2 SQIVND, per germline (reference sequence). CDR3 length: 16 residues. The CDR3 loop reads CASSISSGQPSREQYF. For the CDR3, the DNA is TGTGCCAGTAGTATAAGTTCGGGACAGCCCTCTAGAGAGCAGTACTTC.

The V call is TRBV9, the J call TRBJ1-2, with 9 bases aligning to TRBD1. The germline V gene has CDR1 SGDLS and CDR2 YYNGEE. V gave up 3 bases and J gave up 4 bases; unmatched junction bases: 4. The CDR3 length is 14 residues. The CDR3 protein is CASSDGTGPYGYTF. CDR3 sequence (DNA): TGTGCCAGCAGCGACGGGACAGGGCCCTATGGCTACACCTTC.

V and J are TRBV29-1 and TRBJ2-1; possibly TRBD2 for D (6 bases). This CDR3 contains 16 residues. Germline V lookup: CDR1 SQVTM, CDR2 ANQGSEA. V was clipped by 4 bases and J by 0 bases, with 16 bases between them. CDR3 sequence reads: CSVVGSGTSSYNEQFF. The CDR3, as DNA: TGCAGCGTTGTCGGTAGCGGAACTAGCTCCTACAATGAGCAGTTCTTC.

The chain is built from TRBV9 and TRBJ1-2, with TRBD1 matching over 8 bases. Trimming cost V 4 bases and J 4 bases; bases outside gene matches: 12. Per the germline V gene, CDR1 is SGDLS and CDR2 is YYNGEE. This CDR3 region has 16 residues. Written as DNA, the CDR3 is TGTGCCAGCAGCAAGACAGGGGCCGGCGGAAGCTATGGCTACACCTTC. It codes for CASSKTGAGGSYGYTF.

The chain recombines TRBV9 with TRBJ2-1; 9 bases fit TRBD2. V shed 0 bases, J shed 7 bases, and the junction held 5 bases outside the gene matches. The V gene's germline CDR1 is SGDLS and CDR2 YYNGEE. This CDR3 contains 15 residues. The CDR3: CASSVGSGGWNEQFF. The CDR3 nucleotides are TGTGCCAGCAGCGTAGGTAGCGGGGGTTGGAATGAGCAGTTCTTC.

The chain links TRBV5-8 to TRBJ1-1; D not resolved. The germline V and J ends were trimmed by 2 bases and 1 base, with 6 bases remaining between them. Per germline, CDR1 SGHTS and CDR2 YDEGEE. This CDR3 has 13 residues. CDR3 protein: CASSFAENTEAFF. The CDR3 coding sequence is TGTGCCAGCAGCTTCGCGGAGAACACTGAAGCTTTCTTT.

V is TRBV5-8 and J is TRBJ2-1; 9 nucleotides line up with TRBD2. The V gene end was trimmed by 2 bases and the J gene end by 4 bases; junction bases not matched to a gene: 13. Per germline, CDR1 SGHTS and CDR2 YDEGEE. The CDR3 is 18 residues long. CDR3 sequence (DNA): TGTGCCAGCAGCTTCCATCCTAGCGGGGCCACCTTTTACAATGAGCAGTTCTTC. Translated: CASSFHPSGATFYNEQFF. The full variable domain, rest sourced from reference TRBV5-8 and TRBJ2-1, is EAGVTQSPTHLIKTRGQQATLRCSPISGHTSVYWYQQALGLGLQFLLWYDEGEERNRGNFPPRFSGRQFPNYSSELNVNALELEDSALYLCASSFHPSGATFYNEQFFGPGTRLTVL.

The chain links TRBV27 to TRBJ1-2; D gene unclear. Deletions cut 2 bases from V and 4 bases from J, with 14 bases between. Germline V CDR1 and CDR2: MNHEY, SMNVEV (reference sequence). The CDR3 sequence is 15 residues long. CDR3 coding DNA: TGTGCCAGCAGTTTAGGGCTACCGACCCTCTATGGCTACACCTTC. As protein: CASSLGLPTLYGYTF.